Sequencing of this T cell receptor (beta chain) was carried out in a study of spatial heterogeneity in lung cancer. Notes on the study in general: Whereas they appeared in blood less at follow-up, ubiquitous expanded tumor TCRs appeared there more at resection.

The CDR3 spans 15 residues. Germline CDR1 and CDR2: SGHTA and FQGNSA. V dropped 1 base and J dropped 2; count of bases not matched to a gene: 3. This clonotype came up many times. What it binds is unknown. Time point reported: sample taken at primary tumor resection. Unsorted tumor, nontumor lung tissue or cryopreserved PBMC supplied the whole RNA. TCRdb recomputed calls from the 5' RACE reads with MiXCR, one row per CDR3 protein. The table has roughly 48,000 distinct CDR3 sequences, roughly 5.7% seen once. The material was PBMCs, obtained at surgery. The chain links TRBV7-2 to TRBJ1-2; 8 positions match TRBD1. This sequence originates from a male donor with early-stage non-small cell lung cancer. CDR3 protein: CASSLDYRGNYGYTF. CDR3 in DNA: TGTGCCAGCAGCTTAGATTACAGGGGGAACTATGGCTACACCTTC.